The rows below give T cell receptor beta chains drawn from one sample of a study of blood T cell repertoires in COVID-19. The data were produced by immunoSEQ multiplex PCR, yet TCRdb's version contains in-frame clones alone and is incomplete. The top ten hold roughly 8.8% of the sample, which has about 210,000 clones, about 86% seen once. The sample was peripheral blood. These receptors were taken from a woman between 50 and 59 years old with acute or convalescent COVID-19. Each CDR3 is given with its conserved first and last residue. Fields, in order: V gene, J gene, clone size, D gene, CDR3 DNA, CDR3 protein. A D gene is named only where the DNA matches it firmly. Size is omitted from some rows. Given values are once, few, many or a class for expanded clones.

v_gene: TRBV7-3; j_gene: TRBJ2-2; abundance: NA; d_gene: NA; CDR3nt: TGTGCCAGCAGCCCCCAGATGAACACCGGGGAGCTGTTTTTT; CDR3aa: CASSPQMNTGELFF
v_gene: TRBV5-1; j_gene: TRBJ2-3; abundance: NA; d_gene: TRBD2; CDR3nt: TGCGCCAGCAGCTTGGCCCTAAGAGCGGGAGGGCCCACAGATACGCAGTATTTT; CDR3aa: CASSLALRAGGPTDTQYF
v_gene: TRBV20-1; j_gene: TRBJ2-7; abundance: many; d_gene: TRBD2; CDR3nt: TGCAGTGCTAGTGATCCGGGACTAGCGGGACCCCACGAGCAGTACTTC; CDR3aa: CSASDPGLAGPHEQYF
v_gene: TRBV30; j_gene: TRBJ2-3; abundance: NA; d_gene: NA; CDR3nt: TGTGCCTGGGACCCGGTGGCAGGAACAGATACGCAGTATTTT; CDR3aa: CAWDPVAGTDTQYF
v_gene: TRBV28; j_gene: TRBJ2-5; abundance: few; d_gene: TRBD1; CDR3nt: TGTGCCAGCACGCCTAGGACAGGGGCCTTGGAGACCCAGTACTTC; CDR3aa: CASTPRTGALETQYF
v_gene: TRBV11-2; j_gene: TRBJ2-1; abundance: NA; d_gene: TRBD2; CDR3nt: TGTGCCAGCAGCTTAGAGGGGACTAGCGGGAGACGTTTTGAGCAGTTCTTC; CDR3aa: CASSLEGTSGRRFEQFF
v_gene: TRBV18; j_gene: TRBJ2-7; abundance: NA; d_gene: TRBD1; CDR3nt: TGTGCCAGCTCTCAAGACAGGGGGCTCTACGAGCAGTACTTC; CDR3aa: CASSQDRGLYEQYF
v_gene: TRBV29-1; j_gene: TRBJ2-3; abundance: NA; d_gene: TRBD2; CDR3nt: TGCAGCGTTGAAAGTGGGAGGGCAGATACGCAGTATTTT; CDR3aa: CSVESGRADTQYF
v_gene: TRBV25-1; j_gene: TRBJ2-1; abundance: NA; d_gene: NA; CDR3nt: TGTGCCAGCAGCCCCCCAGGGCAGTACAATGAGCAGTTCTTC; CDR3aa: CASSPPGQYNEQFF
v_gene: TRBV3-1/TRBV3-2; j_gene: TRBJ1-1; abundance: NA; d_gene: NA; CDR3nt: TGTGCCAGCAGCGCTAACAGGGAGATCACTGAAGCTTTCTTT; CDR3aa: CASSANREITEAFF
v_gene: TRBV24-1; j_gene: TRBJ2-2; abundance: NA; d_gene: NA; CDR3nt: TGTGCCACCAGTGATTTACCCATGAGCCCCAACACCGGGGAGCTGTTTTTT; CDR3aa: CATSDLPMSPNTGELFF
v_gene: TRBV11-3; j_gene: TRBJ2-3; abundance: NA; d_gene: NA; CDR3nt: TGTGCCAGCAGCTCCGGGACAGATACGCAGTATTTT; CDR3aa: CASSSGTDTQYF
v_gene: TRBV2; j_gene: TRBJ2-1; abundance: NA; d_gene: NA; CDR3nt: TGTGCCAGCAGCCTAGCTTACAATGAGCAGTTCTTC; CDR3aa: CASSLAYNEQFF
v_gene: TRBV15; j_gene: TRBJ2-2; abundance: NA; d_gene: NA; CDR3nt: TGTGCCACCAGCAGCCGCCCGGGGTCAGGAGGGACCGGGGAGCTGTTTTTT; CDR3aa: CATSSRPGSGGTGELFF
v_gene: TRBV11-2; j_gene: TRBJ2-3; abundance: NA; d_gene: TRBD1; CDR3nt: TGTGCCAGCAGAGAAACGTCAGGGGGCGCGGCGGATACGCAGTATTTT; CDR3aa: CASRETSGGAADTQYF
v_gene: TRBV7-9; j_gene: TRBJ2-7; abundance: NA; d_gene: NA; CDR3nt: TGTGCCAGCAGCTCATCCTCGAGCGGGCTCTCCTACGAGCAGTACTTC; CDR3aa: CASSSSSSGLSYEQYF
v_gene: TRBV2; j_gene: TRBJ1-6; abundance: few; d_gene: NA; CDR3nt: TGTGCCAGCAGTTCGGACGGAGGGTATAATTCACCCCTCCACTTT; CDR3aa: CASSSDGGYNSPLHF
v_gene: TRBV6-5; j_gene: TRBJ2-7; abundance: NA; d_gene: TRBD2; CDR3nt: TGTGCCAGCAGGACTAGCGGGAGCGAGCAGTACTTC; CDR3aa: CASRTSGSEQYF
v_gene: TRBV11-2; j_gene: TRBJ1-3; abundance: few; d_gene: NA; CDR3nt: TGTGCCAGCAGCTCTCTAATGAGGGATGGTCACTCTGGAAACACCATATATTTT; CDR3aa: CASSSLMRDGHSGNTIYF